This T cell receptor (beta chain) appears in the sequencing data of a study of T cells in Graves' hyperthyroidism and ophthalmopathy. CDR3 length equals 16 residues. Looked up from germline, CDR1 is KGHDR and CDR2 is SFDVKD. Trimming at V came to 4 bases and at J to 7 bases, leaving 12 bases not matched to a gene. Amplified TCR beta CDR3 regions derived from RNA transcripts. An initial round of RT-PCR targeting the TCR CDR3 relied on the HTBI primer set. Each CDR3 protein is one row after TCRdb ran MiXCR on the multiplex PCR reads. The data contain 480,000 or so distinct CDR3 sequences, 13% to 15% of them seen just once; the ten biggest clones take up less than 20%. The table lists this clonotype with many counts.

The chain couples TRBV24-1 to TRBJ2-1; the match to TRBD2 covers 7 bases. Sequenced material: blood. This TCR was recovered from a woman between 18 and 30 years old with Graves' hyperthyroidism. DNA for the CDR3: TGTGCCACCAGTGAGGCTAGCGGCCCGTCGGGGAATGAGCAGTTCTTC. Its protein product is CATSEASGPSGNEQFF.